This is a list of T cell receptor beta chains from one sample in a study of T cells in Graves' hyperthyroidism and ophthalmopathy. TCRdb reanalysed the multiplex PCR reads using MiXCR and keeps one entry per CDR3 protein. Of hundreds of thousands of distinct CDR3 sequences in the sample, under 15% were seen once. The sample comprised blood. These receptors were collected from a woman in her forties with Graves' ophthalmopathy. Both conserved end residues are part of each CDR3. D genes are given only for firm matches. Only part of the rows carry a size: once, few, many, or a class if the clone is expanded.

TRBV5-1	.	few	TRBJ1-2	TGCGCCAGCGGGGAAGGGGCCAACTATGGCTACACCTTC	CASGEGANYGYTF
TRBV12-3/TRBV12-4	TRBD2	many	TRBJ2-5	TGTGCCAGCAGAAAACTAGCGGGAGGACGAGAGACCCAGTACTTC	CASRKLAGGRETQYF
TRBV28	.	once	TRBJ1-6	TGTGCCAGCAGTCTAGACCACCGGGTGGGGGGGTCGGGTTCACCCCTCCACTTT	CASSLDHRVGGSGSPLHF
TRBV4-3	.	many	TRBJ2-7	TGCGCCAGCAGCCCAGGGGATAGCATTGTAGCCGACGAGCAGTACTTC	CASSPGDSIVADEQYF
TRBV19	.	few	TRBJ2-2	TGTGCCAGTAGTTCGGGGGGCCGGGCCGGGGAGCTGTTTTTT	CASSSGGRAGELFF
TRBV2	.	.	TRBJ2-7	TGTGCCAGCAGTGTGGGGCTAGCGTACTCCTACGAGCAGTACTTC	CASSVGLAYSYEQYF
TRBV12-3/TRBV12-4	TRBD2	many	TRBJ2-5	TGTGCCAGCAGTTTAGGCGGAGCGGGAGGGCAGGAGACCCAGTACTTC	CASSLGGAGGQETQYF
TRBV3-1	.	.	TRBJ2-7	TGTGCCAGCAGCCCCCGGGGAGAGCGGTACGAGCAGTACTTC	CASSPRGERYEQYF
TRBV15	TRBD1	.	TRBJ2-5	TGTGCCACCAGCAGAGGAGCGGACAGGGTATCGGAGACCCAGTACTTC	CATSRGADRVSETQYF
TRBV12-3/TRBV12-4	.	.	TRBJ1-2	TGTGCCAGCCGACCCGGGGGGCCTGACTATGGCTACACCTTC	CASRPGGPDYGYTF
TRBV28	.	.	TRBJ2-2	TGTGCCAGCAGTGTTACACGGATGAACACCGGGGAGCTGTTTTTT	CASSVTRMNTGELFF
TRBV2	TRBD1	many	TRBJ2-7	TGTGCCAGCAGTGGGGACAGGGCCCACGAGCAGTACTTC	CASSGDRAHEQYF
TRBV6-2/TRBV6-3	TRBD2	.	TRBJ2-2	TGTGCCAGCGCGCCTAGCGGGAACACCGGGGAGCTGTTTTTT	CASAPSGNTGELFF
TRBV14	.	many	TRBJ2-2	TGTGCCAGCAGCCAGACTAGTCTCACCGGGGAGCTGTTTTTT	CASSQTSLTGELFF
TRBV20-1	.	many	TRBJ2-7	TGCAGTGCTAGGAATCTAGGCGTCGAGCAGTACTTC	CSARNLGVEQYF
TRBV4-3	.	many	TRBJ2-5	TGCGCCAGCAGCCAAGATCAGGGAAGGAACCAAGAGACCCAGTACTTC	CASSQDQGRNQETQYF
TRBV6-2/TRBV6-3	.	.	TRBJ2-7	TGTGCCTGCAGTTACTCGTCGTCCAGCGGGCGCTCCTACGAGCAGTACTTC	CACSYSSSSGRSYEQYF
TRBV6-1	TRBD1	many	TRBJ2-7	TGTGCCAGCAGTGAGATACAGGGGGCGATTCCCTACGAGCAGTACTTC	CASSEIQGAIPYEQYF
TRBV6-2/TRBV6-3	.	.	TRBJ2-2	TGTGCCAGCAGTTACCCACCGACAGGGAACACCGGGGAGCTGTTTTTT	CASSYPPTGNTGELFF
TRBV28	.	many	TRBJ1-5	TGTGCCAGCAGTTTCATAGGAGAATATCAGCCCCAGCATTTT	CASSFIGEYQPQHF
TRBV6-2/TRBV6-3	.	.	TRBJ1-5	TGTGCCAGCAGTTACCCTCGAGAAGGGAACCTAGGTCAGCCCCAGCATTTT	CASSYPREGNLGQPQHF
TRBV19	.	.	TRBJ1-5	TGTGCCAGTTCGGGGCAGGTCGATCAGCCCCAGCATTTT	CASSGQVDQPQHF
TRBV20-1	.	many	TRBJ1-2	TGCAGTGTAGTAGGGAACGGCTACACCTTC	CSVVGNGYTF
TRBV6-2/TRBV6-3	TRBD1	.	TRBJ2-7	TGTGCCAGCCTCTCAGGGACAGGGATCCACGAGCAGTACTTC	CASLSGTGIHEQYF
TRBV28	.	many	TRBJ1-2	TGTGCCAGCAGTTTCTTATGGGGGGCGGAAGGCTACACCTTC	CASSFLWGAEGYTF
TRBV20-1	.	.	TRBJ1-5	TGCAGTGCTAGAGACCCGGCCCGAACCAATCAGCCCCAGCATTTT	CSARDPARTNQPQHF
TRBV6-5	TRBD1	many	TRBJ1-2	TGTGCCAGCAGTTACTCGACAGGGGAGGACTATGGCTACACCTTC	CASSYSTGEDYGYTF
TRBV29-1	.	.	TRBJ2-7	TGCAGCGTCGCCCGAGCCGGGTACGAGCAGTACTTC	CSVARAGYEQYF
TRBV7-3	TRBD2	many	TRBJ2-2	TGTGCCAGCAGCCAACACGGACTAGCGGGACGCGGGGAGCTGTTTTTT	CASSQHGLAGRGELFF
TRBV6-1	TRBD1	few	TRBJ1-6	TGTGCCAGCAGTGGCCACAGGGGTTTGAGCTCCTATAATTCACCCCTCCACTTT	CASSGHRGLSSYNSPLHF
TRBV7-8	.	many	TRBJ2-7	TGTGCCAGCAGCGAGTCCGGGTCCTACGAGCAGTACTTC	CASSESGSYEQYF
TRBV6-1	.	many	TRBJ2-7	TGTGCCAGCAGTCAAGGGGGAAGGTCCTACGAGCAGTACTTC	CASSQGGRSYEQYF
TRBV20-1	.	.	TRBJ1-2	TGCAGTGCTAGATATGCCCCGGCGGATGGCTACACCTTC	CSARYAPADGYTF
TRBV6-2/TRBV6-3	.	.	TRBJ2-7	TGTGCCAGACACCGACGGGGGCTTTTACGGCTCGGGAGGTACGAGCAGTACTTC	CARHRRGLLRLGRYEQYF
TRBV29-1	.	many	TRBJ2-5	TGCAGCGTTGAAGGGTTCAGCCAAGAGACCCAGTACTTC	CSVEGFSQETQYF
TRBV20-1	.	few	TRBJ1-1	TGCAGTGCTAGAGACCTAGGGTTAGACGCTTTCTTT	CSARDLGLDAFF
TRBV5-1	.	many	TRBJ2-7	TGCGCCAGCAGACCCGCATCCAACTACGAGCAGTACTTC	CASRPASNYEQYF
TRBV24-1	.	many	TRBJ1-2	TGTGCCACCAGTGATATCAGCCAAATGGGAGGCTACACCTTC	CATSDISQMGGYTF
TRBV12-3/TRBV12-4	.	.	TRBJ2-7	TGTGCCAGCTTGACGACTGGGGACCACGAGCAGTACTTC	CASLTTGDHEQYF
TRBV6-1	.	.	TRBJ1-6	TGTGCCAGCAGTGAAGCGGACAATTCACCCCTCCACTTT	CASSEADNSPLHF
TRBV6-5	.	many	TRBJ2-7	TGTGCCAGCAGTTTCGACTACAACTCCTACGAGCAGTACTTC	CASSFDYNSYEQYF
TRBV5-4	.	.	TRBJ2-5	TGTGCCAGCAGCTTGGGTTCCGGACTAATCCAAGAGACCCAGTACTTC	CASSLGSGLIQETQYF
TRBV24-1	.	.	TRBJ1-5	TGTGCCACCAGTGATTCTGTCGTCGGGGGCAGTCAGCCCCAGCATTTT	CATSDSVVGGSQPQHF
TRBV25-1	TRBD1	many	TRBJ2-7	TGTGCCAGCTCACGACCCGGGACAGGGGTCTACGAGCAGTACTTC	CASSRPGTGVYEQYF
TRBV19	TRBD1	.	TRBJ1-5	TGTGCCAGTAGTAGGGACAGCACTTATAGCAATCAGCCCCAGCATTTT	CASSRDSTYSNQPQHF
TRBV6-2/TRBV6-3	.	many	TRBJ1-5	TGTGCCAGCAGCAAGGATTCGGGTAGCAATCAGCCCCAGCATTTT	CASSKDSGSNQPQHF
TRBV28	.	many	TRBJ1-1	TGTGCCAGCAGATTTCCCGAGGGCCGGGATTGGAACACTGAAGCTTTCTTT	CASRFPEGRDWNTEAFF
TRBV3-1	.	few	TRBJ2-7	TGTGCCAGCAGCCAAGAACCTGGCAAAGGGGCCTACGAGCAGTACTTC	CASSQEPGKGAYEQYF
TRBV7-9	TRBD1	many	TRBJ2-7	TGTGCCAGCAGCCCAGGGACAGGGATTGGGGTCTACGAGCAGTACTTC	CASSPGTGIGVYEQYF
TRBV28	.	many	TRBJ1-5	TGTGCCAGCAGCCTGGAGGGAGGGATGAGCAATCAGCCCCAGCATTTT	CASSLEGGMSNQPQHF
TRBV5-1	.	.	TRBJ2-7	TGCGCCAGCAGCACTGGACTGGAGGGCTACGAGCAGTACTTC	CASSTGLEGYEQYF
TRBV20-1	TRBD2	few	TRBJ2-5	TGCAGTGCCCCCGGGCTAGCGGGAGAAGAGACCCAGTACTTC	CSAPGLAGEETQYF
TRBV4-1	.	few	TRBJ2-7	TGCGCCAGCAGCCAAGTCGGCCTACACGAGCAGTACTTC	CASSQVGLHEQYF
TRBV2	.	many	TRBJ2-5	TGTGCCAGCAGCCAGGGGGAGGGAGAGACCCAGTACTTC	CASSQGEGETQYF
TRBV7-3	TRBD2	many	TRBJ2-7	TGTGCCAGCAGCCCAGGGACTAGCTCAGGGGAGCAGTACTTC	CASSPGTSSGEQYF
TRBV4-1	.	.	TRBJ2-2	TGCGCCAGCAGCCAATTATCCCAAAACACCGGGGAGCTGTTTTTT	CASSQLSQNTGELFF
TRBV5-1	.	many	TRBJ1-6	TGCGCCAGCAGCCCCCCCAGCCTAAATTCACCCCTCCACTTT	CASSPPSLNSPLHF